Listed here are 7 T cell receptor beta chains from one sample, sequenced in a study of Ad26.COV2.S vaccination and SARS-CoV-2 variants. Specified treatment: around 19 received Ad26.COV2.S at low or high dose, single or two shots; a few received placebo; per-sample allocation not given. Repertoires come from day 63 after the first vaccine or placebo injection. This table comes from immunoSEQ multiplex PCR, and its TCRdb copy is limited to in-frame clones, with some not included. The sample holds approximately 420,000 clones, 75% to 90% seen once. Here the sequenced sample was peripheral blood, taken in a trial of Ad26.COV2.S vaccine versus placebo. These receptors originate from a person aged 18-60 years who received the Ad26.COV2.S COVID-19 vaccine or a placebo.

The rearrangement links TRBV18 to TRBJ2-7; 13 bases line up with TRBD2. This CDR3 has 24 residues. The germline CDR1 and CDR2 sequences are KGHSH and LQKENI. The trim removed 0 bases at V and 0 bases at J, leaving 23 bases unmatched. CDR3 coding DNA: TGTGCCAGCTCACCACCGGGGATAACCCGACTAGCGGGGGGCCTCCGCTACTTCTCCTACGAGCAGTACTTC. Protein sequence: CASSPPGITRLAGGLRYFSYEQYF.

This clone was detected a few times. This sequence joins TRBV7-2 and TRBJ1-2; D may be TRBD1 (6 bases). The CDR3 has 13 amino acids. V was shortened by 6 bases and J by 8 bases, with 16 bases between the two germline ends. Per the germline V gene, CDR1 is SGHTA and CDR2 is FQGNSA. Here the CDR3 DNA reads TGTGCCAGCAGGATGTCAGGGGTCATGGGCTACACCTTC. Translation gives CASRMSGVMGYTF.

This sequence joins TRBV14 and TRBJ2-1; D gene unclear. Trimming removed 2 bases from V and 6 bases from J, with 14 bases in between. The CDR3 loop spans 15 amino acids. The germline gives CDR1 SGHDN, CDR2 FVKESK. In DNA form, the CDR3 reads TGTGCCAGCAGCCAACGCGGATACCTACCCAATGAGCAGTTCTTC. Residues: CASSQRGYLPNEQFF.

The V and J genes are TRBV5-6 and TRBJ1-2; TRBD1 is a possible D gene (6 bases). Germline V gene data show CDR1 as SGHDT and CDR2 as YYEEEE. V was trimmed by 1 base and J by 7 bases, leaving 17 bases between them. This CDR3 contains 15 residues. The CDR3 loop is CASSLSRTVSTGYTF. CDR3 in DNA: TGTGCCAGCAGCTTGTCTCGGACAGTCTCCACTGGCTACACCTTC.

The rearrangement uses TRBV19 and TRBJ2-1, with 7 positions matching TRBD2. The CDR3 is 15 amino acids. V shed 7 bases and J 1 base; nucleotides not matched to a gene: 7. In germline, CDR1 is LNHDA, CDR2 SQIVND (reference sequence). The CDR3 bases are TGTGCCAGTACCCCTGGGGGGGTTTCCTACAATGAGCAGTTCTTC. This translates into CASTPGGVSYNEQFF.

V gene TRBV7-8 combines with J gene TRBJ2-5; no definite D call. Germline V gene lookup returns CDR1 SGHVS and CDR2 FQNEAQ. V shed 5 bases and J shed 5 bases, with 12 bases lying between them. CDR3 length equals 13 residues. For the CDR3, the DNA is TGTGCCAGCAGCCGGTCCCCGGGCGAGACCCAGTACTTC. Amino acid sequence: CASSRSPGETQYF.

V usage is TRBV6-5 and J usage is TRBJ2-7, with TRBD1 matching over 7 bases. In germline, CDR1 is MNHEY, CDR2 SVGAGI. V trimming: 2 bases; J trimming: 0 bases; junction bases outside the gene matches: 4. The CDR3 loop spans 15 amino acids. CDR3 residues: CASSYRQGYSYEQYF. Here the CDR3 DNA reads TGTGCCAGCAGTTACCGACAGGGTTACTCCTACGAGCAGTACTTC.